These 23 T cell receptor beta chains were all obtained from the same sample, sequenced in a study of blood T cells in healthy people across ages. Combining a sample-barcoded 5' primer with a J-beta primer mix, a second PCR ran for roughly 7 to 12 cycles. TCRdb recomputed calls from the 5' RACE reads with MiXCR, one row per CDR3 protein. The sample records around 1.5 million distinct CDR3 sequences, approximately 59% being singletons. The sample consisted of blood. Receptor source: a man aged 18 to 30 in good health.

The V call is TRBV9, the J call TRBJ2-7; D remains ambiguous. Between the trimmed V and J ends, which lost 0 bases and 0 bases, there was a span of 10 bases. The CDR3 runs to 15 residues. Germline V lookup: CDR1 SGDLS, CDR2 YYNGEE. The CDR3 sequence: CASSVAPGSSYEQYF. As DNA, the CDR3 is TGTGCCAGCAGCGTAGCCCCCGGAAGCTCCTACGAGCAGTACTTC.

This clonotype turned up a few times. The chain recombines TRBV6-1 with TRBJ2-3; 9 bases map to TRBD1. The CDR3 has 14 residues. V lost 4 bases to trimming and J lost 5 bases; unmatched junction nucleotides: 4. Germline lookup yields CDR1 MNHNS and CDR2 SASEGT. The CDR3 region is CASSARTGVDTQYF. The CDR3 region has the DNA TGTGCCAGCAGTGCGAGGACAGGGGTAGATACGCAGTATTTT.

A single count supports this clonotype. The genes are TRBV21-1 and TRBJ1-1; the D call TRBD1 from the table was never checked on the DNA. TRBV21-1 is a recognized pseudogene. The CDR3 consists of 17 residues. CDR3: CASSKYRQGGVRTEAFF. CDR3 sequence (DNA): TGTGCCAGCAGCAAATATAGACAGGGTGGGGTTAGGACTGAAGCTTTCTTT.

The chain carries TRBV14 and TRBJ2-7, with TRBD1 as a possible D gene (6 bases). Between the trimmed V and J ends, which lost 8 bases and 2 bases, there was a span of 16 bases. Germline V CDR1 and CDR2: SGHDN, FVKESK. There are 14 residues in the CDR3. CDR3 amino acids: CASAVTGLTYEQYF. CDR3 nucleotides: TGTGCCAGCGCAGTAACAGGGCTTACCTACGAGCAGTACTTC.

CDR3 in DNA: TGTGCCAGCAGCTTACAGTTGTCTACCCGCAATGAGCAGTACTTC. Protein product: CASSLQLSTRNEQYF. The chain carries TRBV7-2 and TRBJ2-7; D is unresolved. Trimming removed 2 bases from V and 7 bases from J, with 18 bases in between. This CDR3 has 15 amino acids. Germline CDR1 is SGHTA and CDR2 is FQGNSA.

The rearrangement links TRBV6-1 to TRBJ2-7; 7 nucleotides match TRBD1. Germline assignment: CDR1 MNHNS and CDR2 SASEGT. CDR3 length: 14 amino acids. Trimming cost V 6 bases and J 5 bases; bases outside gene matches: 10. The CDR3 spells CASRQGMPSNEQYF. CDR3 bases: TGTGCCAGCAGACAGGGGATGCCCTCTAACGAGCAGTACTTC.

V is TRBV20-1 and J is TRBJ2-3; perhaps D is TRBD1 or TRBD2 (5 bases each). Germline loops: CDR1 DFQATT, CDR2 SNEGSKA (reference sequence). The CDR3 is 13 amino acids. With 5 bases removed from V and 2 bases from J, the gap between germline ends came to 11 bases. CDR3 in DNA: TGCAGTGCTCCGTGGGGGTTCACAGATACGCAGTATTTT. This gives the protein CSAPWGFTDTQYF.

This chain links TRBV28 with TRBJ2-7, with D possibly being TRBD2 (7 bases). The CDR3 is made up of 15 amino acids. The V gene's germline CDR1 is MDHEN and CDR2 SYDVKM. The V end was cut by 3 bases, the J end by 7 bases, with 19 bases between. CDR3 sequence: CASSLTGGGVWEQYF. The CDR3 DNA is TGTGCCAGCAGTTTGACGGGGGGCGGGGTGTGGGAGCAGTACTTC.

The V and J genes are TRBV6-6 and TRBJ2-1; D might be TRBD1 (5 bases). The CDR3 loop spans 15 amino acids. CDR1 is MNHNY, CDR2 SVGAGI, per germline (reference sequence). V gave up 0 bases and J gave up 6 bases, with 12 bases separating them. CDR3 nucleotide sequence: TGTGCCAGCAGTTACTCTCAGGGAAGGGTCAATGAGCAGTTCTTC. The encoded protein is CASSYSQGRVNEQFF.

This clonotype was observed a handful of times. This sequence joins TRBV7-9 and TRBJ2-7; D might be TRBD1 (6 bases). Germline V gives CDR1 SEHNR, CDR2 FQNEAQ (reference sequence). There are 16 residues in the CDR3. The V gene lost 5 bases and the J gene lost 3 bases, with 20 bases spanning the gap. The CDR3 nucleotides read TGTGCCAGCAGCCTCCCGGGGCCTCAGGGGCACTACGAGCAGTACTTC. The encoded protein is CASSLPGPQGHYEQYF.

The rearrangement joins TRBV7-9 to TRBJ2-5; D not certain. CDR1 SEHNR and CDR2 FQNEAQ come from the germline V gene (reference sequence). The CDR3 loop spans 13 amino acids. Trimming stripped 1 base from V and 7 bases from J, with 10 bases between. The CDR3 nucleotides are TGTGCCAGCAGCTTAGGGGCAATCCGGACCCAGTACTTC. Amino acids: CASSLGAIRTQYF.

This rearrangement joins TRBV14 to TRBJ1-1; D possibly corresponds to TRBD1 (5 bases). CDR3 length equals 18 residues. V was shortened by 1 base and J by 6 bases, with 24 bases between the two germline ends. The germline V gene encodes CDR1 SGHDN and CDR2 FVKESK. CDR3 sequence (DNA): TGTGCCAGCAGCCAAGCATTGGGGAGGCTTCCAGGGTATTCTGAAGCTTTCTTT. Translated, it gives CASSQALGRLPGYSEAFF.

The V call is TRBV28, the J call TRBJ2-4; D perhaps matches TRBD1 (6 bases). V lost 6 bases, J lost 2 bases, and 14 bases lay in between. The CDR3 is made up of 15 amino acids. Germline CDR1 reads MDHEN; CDR2 reads SYDVKM. This chain's CDR3 is CASSSLQGSKNIQYF. In nucleotides, the CDR3 is TGTGCCAGCAGCTCCCTACAGGGTTCCAAAAACATTCAGTACTTC.

The sample holds a few counts of this clonotype. The chain combines TRBV12-3 or TRBV12-4 with TRBJ1-1, with D possibly matching TRBD1 (5 bases). Trimming removed 8 bases at V and 4 bases at J, with 11 bases between. The CDR3 length is 12 residues. The CDR3, as DNA: TGTGCCAGCTCCAGGGATTCCACTGAAGCTTTCTTT. Translating gives CASSRDSTEAFF.

This chain links TRBV3-1 with TRBJ1-1, with a possible D match to TRBD1 (5 bases). Per the germline V gene, CDR1 is LGHDT and CDR2 is YNNKEL (reference sequence). Trimming removed 3 bases at V and 8 bases at J, with 10 bases between. The CDR3 spans 12 residues. The CDR3 spells CASSHGHPEAFF. CDR3 nucleotides: TGTGCCAGCAGCCATGGACATCCCGAAGCTTTCTTT.

The CDR3 DNA sequence: TGTGCCAGCAGTTTAGGTTTGGGGACCCAGTACTTC. Protein product: CASSLGLGTQYF. V and J are TRBV12-3 or TRBV12-4 and TRBJ2-3; no firm D call. The DNA end lines up better with TRBJ2-5; the J call may be wrong. This CDR3 is built from 12 residues.

V is TRBV4-1 and J is TRBJ2-3; D tentatively reads TRBD1 or TRBD2 (7 bases each). The germline CDR1 and CDR2 sequences are MGHRA and YSYEKL. This CDR3 spans 15 amino acids. The V end was cut by 4 bases, the J end by 6 bases, with 17 bases between. CDR3 sequence (DNA): TGCGCCAGCAGCCGGCTCAGGGGGAGGGTGGATACGCAGTATTTT. This sequence encodes CASSRLRGRVDTQYF.

This chain connects TRBV27 to TRBJ2-5; 9 nucleotides agree with TRBD2. The J call could be wrong; TRBJ2-7 is a better fit for the DNA end. This CDR3 has 15 amino acids. Germline lookup yields CDR1 MNHEY and CDR2 SMNVEV (reference sequence). This chain's CDR3 is CASSLFPAGGYEQYF. The CDR3 DNA follows: TGTGCCAGCAGTTTATTTCCAGCGGGAGGTTACGAGCAGTACTTC.

This chain connects TRBV20-1 to TRBJ2-7; 8 nucleotides match TRBD1. Germline V CDR1 and CDR2: DFQATT, SNEGSKA (reference sequence). Trimming removed 4 bases from V and 4 bases from J; junction bases left unmatched: 6. The CDR3 runs to 13 residues. CDR3 bases: TGCAGTGCTACCAGTCAGGGGGCGTACGAGCAGTACTTC. Translated, it gives CSATSQGAYEQYF.

The rearrangement joins TRBV7-2 to TRBJ1-1, with 7 bases matching TRBD1. Germline assignment: CDR1 SGHTA and CDR2 FQGNSA. The CDR3 totals 15 residues. The V gene end was trimmed by 5 bases and the J gene end by 11 bases; junction bases not matched to a gene: 17. CDR3 coding DNA: TGTGCCAGCAGCCCAGCCGTGGGAGGGGGCGCGTCGGCTTTCTTT. Translating it yields CASSPAVGGGASAFF.

The chain employs TRBV4-1 and TRBJ2-5; possible D gene TRBD1, 7 bases. CDR3 size: 14 residues. The germline CDR1 and CDR2 sequences are MGHRA and YSYEKL. Deletions cut 5 bases from V and 4 bases from J, with 14 bases between. The CDR3 coding sequence is TGCGCCAGCAGCGCCCAGGGGGGTAGAGAGACCCAGTACTTC. This encodes CASSAQGGRETQYF.

The V and J genes are TRBV10-1 and TRBJ1-1; tentatively, D is TRBD1 (6 bases). Between the trimmed V and J ends, which lost 4 bases and 1 base, there was a span of 10 bases. CDR1 WNHNN and CDR2 SYGVQD come from the germline V gene (reference sequence). CDR3 length equals 14 residues. CDR3 DNA sequence: TGCGCCAGCAGTGCTACAGGGTGGAACACTGAAGCTTTCTTT. Translation gives CASSATGWNTEAFF.

This chain uses TRBV6-5 with TRBJ2-7; the D gene is possibly TRBD1 (5 bases). The J call may be wrong; the DNA end is better matched by TRBJ2-5. Germline CDR1 reads MNHEY; CDR2 reads SVGAGI. The CDR3 length is 11 residues. The CDR3 nucleotides are TGTGCCAGCGAACAGGCTGGGACCCAGTACTTC. Residues: CASEQAGTQYF.